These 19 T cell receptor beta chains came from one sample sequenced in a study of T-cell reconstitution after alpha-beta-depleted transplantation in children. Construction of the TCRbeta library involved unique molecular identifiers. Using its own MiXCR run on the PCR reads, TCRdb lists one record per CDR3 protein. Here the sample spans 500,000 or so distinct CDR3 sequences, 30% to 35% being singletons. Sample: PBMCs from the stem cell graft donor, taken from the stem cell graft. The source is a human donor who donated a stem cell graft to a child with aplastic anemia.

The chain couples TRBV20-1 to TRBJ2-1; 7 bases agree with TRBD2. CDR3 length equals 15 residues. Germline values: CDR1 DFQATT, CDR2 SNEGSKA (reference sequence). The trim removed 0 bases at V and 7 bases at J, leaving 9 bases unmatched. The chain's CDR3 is CSARDPAGRRNEQFF. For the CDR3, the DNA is TGCAGTGCTAGAGATCCAGCGGGGAGACGAAATGAGCAGTTCTTC.

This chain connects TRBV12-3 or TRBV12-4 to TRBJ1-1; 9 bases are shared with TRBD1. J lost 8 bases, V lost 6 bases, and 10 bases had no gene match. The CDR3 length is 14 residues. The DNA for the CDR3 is TGTGCCAGCAGCCATAACAGGGGGCGCGACGAAGCTTTCTTT. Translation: CASSHNRGRDEAFF.

CDR3 region: CASSLGLITDTQYF. The DNA of the CDR3 is TGTGCCAGCAGTTTGGGACTTATCACAGATACGCAGTATTTT. The chain employs TRBV27 and TRBJ2-3; the D gene is possibly TRBD2 (6 bases). V lost 3 bases and J 2 bases, leaving 9 bases between the germline ends. Per germline, CDR1 MNHEY and CDR2 SMNVEV (reference sequence). The CDR3 extends over 14 amino acids.

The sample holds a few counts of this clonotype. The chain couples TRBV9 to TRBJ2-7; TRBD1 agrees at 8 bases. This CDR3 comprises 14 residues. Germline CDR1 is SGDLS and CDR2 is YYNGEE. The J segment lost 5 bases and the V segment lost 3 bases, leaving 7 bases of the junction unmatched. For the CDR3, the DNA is TGTGCCAGCAGCGGGGGACAGGAAAAGGACGAGCAGTACTTC. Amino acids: CASSGGQEKDEQYF.

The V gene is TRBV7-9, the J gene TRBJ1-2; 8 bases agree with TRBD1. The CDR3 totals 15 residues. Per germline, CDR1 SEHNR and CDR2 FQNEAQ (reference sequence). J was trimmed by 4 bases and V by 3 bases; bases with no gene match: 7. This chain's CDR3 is CASSFEQGGLYGYTF. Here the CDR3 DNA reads TGTGCCAGCAGCTTTGAACAGGGGGGCCTCTATGGCTACACCTTC.

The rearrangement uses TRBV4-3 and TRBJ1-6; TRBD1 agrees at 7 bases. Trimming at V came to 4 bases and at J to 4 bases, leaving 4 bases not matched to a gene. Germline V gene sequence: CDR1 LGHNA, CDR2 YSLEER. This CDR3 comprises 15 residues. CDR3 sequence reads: CASSRTGQYNSPLHF. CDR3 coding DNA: TGCGCCAGCAGCCGAACGGGACAGTATAATTCACCCCTCCACTTT.

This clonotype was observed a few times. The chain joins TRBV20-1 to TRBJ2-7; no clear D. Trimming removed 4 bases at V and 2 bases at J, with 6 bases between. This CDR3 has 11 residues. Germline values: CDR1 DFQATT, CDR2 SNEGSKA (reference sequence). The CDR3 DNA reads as TGCAGTGCTATAATAGCCTACGAGCAGTACTTC. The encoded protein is CSAIIAYEQYF.

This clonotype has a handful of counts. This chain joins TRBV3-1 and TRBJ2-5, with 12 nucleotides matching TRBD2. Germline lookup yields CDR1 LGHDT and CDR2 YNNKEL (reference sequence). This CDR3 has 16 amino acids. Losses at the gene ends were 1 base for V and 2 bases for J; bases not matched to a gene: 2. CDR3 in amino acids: CASSQAGTSGQETQYF. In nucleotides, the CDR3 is TGTGCCAGCAGCCAAGCCGGGACTAGCGGGCAAGAGACCCAGTACTTC.

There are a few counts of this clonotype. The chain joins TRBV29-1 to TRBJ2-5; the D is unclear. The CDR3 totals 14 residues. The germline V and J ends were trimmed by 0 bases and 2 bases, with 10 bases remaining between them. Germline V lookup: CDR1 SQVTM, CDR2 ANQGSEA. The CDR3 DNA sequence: TGCAGCGTTGAAGATTCAAACCGACAAGAGACCCAGTACTTC. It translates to CSVEDSNRQETQYF.

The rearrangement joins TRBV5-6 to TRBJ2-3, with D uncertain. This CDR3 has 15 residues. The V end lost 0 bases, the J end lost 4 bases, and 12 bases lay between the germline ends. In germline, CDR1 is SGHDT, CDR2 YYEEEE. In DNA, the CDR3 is TGTGCCAGCAGCTTGGCCGGGTACCATCCAGATACGCAGTATTTT. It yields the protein CASSLAGYHPDTQYF. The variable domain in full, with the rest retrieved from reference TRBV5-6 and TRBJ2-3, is DAGVTQSPTHLIKTRGQQVTLRCSPKSGHDTVSWYQQALGQGPQFIFQYYEEEERQRGNFPDRFSGHQFPNYSSELNVNALLLGDSALYLCASSLAGYHPDTQYFGPGTRLTVL.

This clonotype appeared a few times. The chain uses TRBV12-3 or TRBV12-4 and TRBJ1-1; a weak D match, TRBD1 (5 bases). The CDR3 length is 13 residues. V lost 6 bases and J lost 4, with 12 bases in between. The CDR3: CASRAVRATEAFF. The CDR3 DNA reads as TGTGCCAGCAGAGCCGTCAGGGCCACTGAAGCTTTCTTT.

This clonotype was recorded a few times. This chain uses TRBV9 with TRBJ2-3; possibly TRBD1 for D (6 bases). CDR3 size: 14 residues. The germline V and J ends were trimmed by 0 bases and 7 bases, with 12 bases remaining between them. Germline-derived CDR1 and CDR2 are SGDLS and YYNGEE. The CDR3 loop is CASSVDAGTHTQYF. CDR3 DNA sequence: TGTGCCAGCAGCGTAGACGCAGGGACACATACGCAGTATTTT.

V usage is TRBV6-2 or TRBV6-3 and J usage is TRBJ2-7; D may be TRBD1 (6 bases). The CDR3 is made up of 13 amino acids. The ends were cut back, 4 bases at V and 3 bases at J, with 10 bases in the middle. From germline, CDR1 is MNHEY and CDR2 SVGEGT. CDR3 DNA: TGTGCCAGCAGTTTTACAGGGTACTACGAGCAGTACGTC. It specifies CASSFTGYYEQYV.

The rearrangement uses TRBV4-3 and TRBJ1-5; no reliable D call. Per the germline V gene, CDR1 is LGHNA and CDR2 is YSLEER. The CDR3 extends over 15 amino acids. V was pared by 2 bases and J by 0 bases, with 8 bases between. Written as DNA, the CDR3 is TGCGCCAGCAGCCAACATTTGTTTAGCAATCAGCCCCAGCATTTT. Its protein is CASSQHLFSNQPQHF.

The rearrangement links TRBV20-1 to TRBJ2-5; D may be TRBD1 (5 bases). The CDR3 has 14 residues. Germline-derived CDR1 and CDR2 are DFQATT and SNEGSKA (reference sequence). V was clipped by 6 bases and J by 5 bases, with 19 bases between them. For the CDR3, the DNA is TGCAGTGCCTCCCACATTAGGGGTATGGAGACCCAGTACTTC. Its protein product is CSASHIRGMETQYF.

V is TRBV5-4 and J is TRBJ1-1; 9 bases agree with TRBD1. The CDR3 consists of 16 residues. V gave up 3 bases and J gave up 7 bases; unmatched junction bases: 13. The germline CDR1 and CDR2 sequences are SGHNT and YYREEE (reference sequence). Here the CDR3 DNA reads TGTGCCAGCAGCTCGCCACGACAGGGGGGTTACAGTGAAGCTTTCTTT. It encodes CASSSPRQGGYSEAFF.

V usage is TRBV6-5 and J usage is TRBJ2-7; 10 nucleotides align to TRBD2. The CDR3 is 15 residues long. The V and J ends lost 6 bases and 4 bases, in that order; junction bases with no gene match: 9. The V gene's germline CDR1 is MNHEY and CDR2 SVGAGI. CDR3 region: CASRGPSGSWYEQYF. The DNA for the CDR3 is TGTGCCAGCAGGGGCCCTAGCGGGAGTTGGTACGAGCAGTACTTC.

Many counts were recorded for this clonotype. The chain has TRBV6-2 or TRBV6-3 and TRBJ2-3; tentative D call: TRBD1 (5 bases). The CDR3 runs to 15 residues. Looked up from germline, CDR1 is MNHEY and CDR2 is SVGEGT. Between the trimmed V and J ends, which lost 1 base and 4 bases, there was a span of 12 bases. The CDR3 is CASSYLQGLPDTQYF. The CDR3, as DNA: TGTGCCAGCAGTTACTTGCAGGGATTGCCAGATACGCAGTATTTT.

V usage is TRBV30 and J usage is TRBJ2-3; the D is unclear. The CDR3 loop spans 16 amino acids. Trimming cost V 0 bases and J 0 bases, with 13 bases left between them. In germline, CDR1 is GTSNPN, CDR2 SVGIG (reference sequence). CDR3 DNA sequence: TGTGCCTGGAGTGTAAGCAGGTTCCCTAGCACAGATACGCAGTATTTT. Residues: CAWSVSRFPSTDTQYF.